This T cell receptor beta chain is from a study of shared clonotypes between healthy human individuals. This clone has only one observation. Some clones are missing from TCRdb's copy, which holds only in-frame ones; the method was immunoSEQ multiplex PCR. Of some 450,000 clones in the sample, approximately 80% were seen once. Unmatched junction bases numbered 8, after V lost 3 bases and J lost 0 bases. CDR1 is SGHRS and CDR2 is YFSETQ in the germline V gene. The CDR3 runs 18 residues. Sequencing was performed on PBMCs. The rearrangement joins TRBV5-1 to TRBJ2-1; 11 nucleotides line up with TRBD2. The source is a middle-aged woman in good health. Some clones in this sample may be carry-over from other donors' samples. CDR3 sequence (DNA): TGCGCCAGCAGCTCAGCCGGGACTAGCGGTAGCTCCTACAATGAGCAGTTCTTC. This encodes CASSSAGTSGSSYNEQFF.